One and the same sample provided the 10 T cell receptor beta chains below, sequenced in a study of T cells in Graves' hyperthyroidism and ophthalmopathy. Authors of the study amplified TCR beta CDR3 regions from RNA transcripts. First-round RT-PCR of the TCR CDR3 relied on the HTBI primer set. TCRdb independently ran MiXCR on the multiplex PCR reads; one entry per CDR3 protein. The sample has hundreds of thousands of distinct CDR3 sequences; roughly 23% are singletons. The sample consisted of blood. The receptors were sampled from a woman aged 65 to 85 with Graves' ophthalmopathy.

Here the CDR3 reads CASSLYRGGDYNEQFF. The CDR3 nucleotides read TGTGCCAGCAGTTTATATAGAGGGGGCGACTACAATGAGCAGTTCTTC. V is TRBV28 and J is TRBJ2-1; 7 positions agree with TRBD1. The ends lost 1 base at V and 3 bases at J; junction bases unmatched: 6. CDR1 is MDHEN, CDR2 SYDVKM, per germline. This CDR3 is built from 16 residues.

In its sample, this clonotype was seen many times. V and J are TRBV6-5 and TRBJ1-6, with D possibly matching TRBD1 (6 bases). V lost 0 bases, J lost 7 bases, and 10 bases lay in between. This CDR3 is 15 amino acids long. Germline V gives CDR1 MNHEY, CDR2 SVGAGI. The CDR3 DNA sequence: TGTGCCAGCAGTTACTCGGGGGCAGAGAATTCACCCCTCCACTTT. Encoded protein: CASSYSGAENSPLHF.

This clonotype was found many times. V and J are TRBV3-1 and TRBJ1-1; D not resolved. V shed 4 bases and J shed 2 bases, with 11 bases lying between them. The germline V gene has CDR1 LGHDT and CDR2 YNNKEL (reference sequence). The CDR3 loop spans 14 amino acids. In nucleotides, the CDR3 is TGTGCCAGCAGCCCCGAGCGGTTCAACACTGAAGCTTTCTTT. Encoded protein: CASSPERFNTEAFF.

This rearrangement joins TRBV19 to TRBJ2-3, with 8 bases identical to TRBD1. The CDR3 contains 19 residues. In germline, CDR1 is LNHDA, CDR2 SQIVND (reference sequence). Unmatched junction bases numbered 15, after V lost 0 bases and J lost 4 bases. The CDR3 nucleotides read TGTGCCAGTAGTATAGATTCACCTGGGACAGGACAGCTATCAGATACGCAGTATTTT. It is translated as CASSIDSPGTGQLSDTQYF. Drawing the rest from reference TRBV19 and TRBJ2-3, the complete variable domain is DGGITQSPKYLFRKEGQNVTLSCEQNLNHDAMYWYRQDPGQGLRLIYYSQIVNDFQKGDIAEGYSVSREKKESFPLTVTSAQKNPTAFYLCASSIDSPGTGQLSDTQYFGPGTRLTVL.

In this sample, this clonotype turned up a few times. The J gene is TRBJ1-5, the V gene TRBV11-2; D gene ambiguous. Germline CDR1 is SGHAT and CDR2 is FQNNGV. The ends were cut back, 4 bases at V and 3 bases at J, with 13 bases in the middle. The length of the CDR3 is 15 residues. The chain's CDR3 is CASSSDGRDNQPQHF. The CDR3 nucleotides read TGTGCCAGCAGCTCGGATGGACGGGACAATCAGCCCCAGCATTTT.

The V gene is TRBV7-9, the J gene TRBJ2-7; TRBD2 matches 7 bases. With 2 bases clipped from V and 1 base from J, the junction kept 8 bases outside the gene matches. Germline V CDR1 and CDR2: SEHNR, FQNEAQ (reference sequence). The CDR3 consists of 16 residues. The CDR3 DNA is TGTGCCAGCAGCTTAATGGCGGGAGTAGGGTCCTACGAGCAGTACTTC. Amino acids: CASSLMAGVGSYEQYF.

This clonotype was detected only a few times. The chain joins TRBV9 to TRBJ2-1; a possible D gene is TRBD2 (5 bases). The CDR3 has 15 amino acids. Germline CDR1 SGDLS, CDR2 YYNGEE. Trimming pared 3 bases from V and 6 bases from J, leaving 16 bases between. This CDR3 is CASSAGIAGSNEQFF. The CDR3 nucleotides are TGTGCCAGCAGCGCCGGCATTGCGGGCTCCAATGAGCAGTTCTTC.

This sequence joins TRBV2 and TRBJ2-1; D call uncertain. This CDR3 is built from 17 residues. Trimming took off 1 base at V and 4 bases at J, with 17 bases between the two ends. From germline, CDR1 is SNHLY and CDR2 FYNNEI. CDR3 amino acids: CASSEGTLFRLYNEQFF. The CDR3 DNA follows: TGTGCCAGCAGTGAAGGGACCCTATTCCGCTTGTACAATGAGCAGTTCTTC.

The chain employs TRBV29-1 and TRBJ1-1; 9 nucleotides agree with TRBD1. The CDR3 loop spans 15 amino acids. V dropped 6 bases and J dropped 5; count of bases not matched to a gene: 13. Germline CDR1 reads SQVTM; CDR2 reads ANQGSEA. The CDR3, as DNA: TGCAGCGTCCCTAATCCGGACAGGGGCGGAACTGAAGCTTTCTTT. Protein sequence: CSVPNPDRGGTEAFF.

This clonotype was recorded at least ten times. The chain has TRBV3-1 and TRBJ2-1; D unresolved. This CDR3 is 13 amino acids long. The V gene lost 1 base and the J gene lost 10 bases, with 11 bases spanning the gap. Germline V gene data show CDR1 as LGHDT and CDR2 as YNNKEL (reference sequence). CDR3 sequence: CASSQGWHGEQFF. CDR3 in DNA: TGTGCCAGCAGCCAAGGTTGGCACGGAGAGCAGTTCTTC.